This T cell receptor beta chain was captured by sequencing in a study of T cell repertoires in cytomegalovirus infection. MiXCR was run by TCRdb on the reads, yielding one entry per CDR3 protein. The data contain nearly 650,000 distinct CDR3 sequences, roughly 24% of them singletons. Many counts were recorded for this clonotype. Trimming removed 7 bases from V and 0 bases from J; junction bases left unmatched: 6. This CDR3 is built from 15 residues. The sequence came from a human donor in good health (CMV status not recorded). Some clones in this sample may be carry-over from other donors' samples. Material for sequencing was CD8+ T cells from PBMCs. The genes are TRBV12-3 or TRBV12-4 and TRBJ2-1, with 7 bases aligning to TRBD2. The CDR3 nucleotides are TGTGCCAGCAAGCCTTGGGGGGGCTCCTACAATGAGCAGTTCTTC. Translated: CASKPWGGSYNEQFF.